These 23 T cell receptor beta chains came from one sample sequenced in a study of beta chain features in type 1 diabetes. Study outcomes and limitations: All four CD4+ subsets from Type 1 diabetes patients carried moderately but significantly shorter TCRB CDR3s.

Antigens of these TCRs are unknown. The sequenced template was cDNA made from the entire isolated RNA. This table comes from immunoSEQ multiplex PCR, and its TCRdb copy is limited to in-frame clones, with some not included. The data hold 35,000 to 45,000 clones, with about 68% observed a single time. Sequencing input: Tregs from blood. These receptors came from a man aged 30 to 39 with type 1 diabetes. Some clones in this sample may be carry-over from other donors' samples.

There are a few counts of this clone. The genes are TRBV30 and TRBJ1-1; 7 nucleotides agree with TRBD1. The CDR3 runs 14 residues. The V gene's germline CDR1 is GTSNPN and CDR2 SVGIG (reference sequence). Trimming took 6 bases from V and 0 from J; bases not matched to a gene: 7. CDR3 coding DNA: TGTGCCTGCGGGACAGAAATCATGAACACTGAAGCTTTCTTT. It specifies CACGTEIMNTEAFF.

The gene calls are TRBV15 and TRBJ2-1; 7 nucleotides agree with TRBD2. The CDR3 has 13 amino acids. The trim removed 0 bases at V and 12 bases at J, leaving 5 bases unmatched. Looked up from germline, CDR1 is LNHNV and CDR2 is YYDKDF (reference sequence). This CDR3 is CATSRERSGVQFF. In DNA, the CDR3 is TGTGCCACCAGCAGAGAAAGGAGCGGGGTGCAGTTCTTC.

This clone was seen a handful of times. The gene calls are TRBV2 and TRBJ2-2; possible D gene TRBD2, 7 bases. The V and J ends lost 6 bases and 1 base respectively, with 15 bases between them. Per germline, CDR1 SNHLY and CDR2 FYNNEI. The CDR3 has 16 amino acids. In DNA, the CDR3 is TGTGCCAGCAGAGATACAGGGAGGGGGAACACCGGGGAGCTGTTTTTT. As protein: CASRDTGRGNTGELFF.

The chain carries TRBV2 and TRBJ2-3; no clear D gene. The CDR3 consists of 12 residues. Trimming shortened V by 6 bases and J by 6 bases, and 10 bases separated the two germline ends. The V gene's germline CDR1 is SNHLY and CDR2 FYNNEI. The CDR3 protein is CASSEVVDTQYF. In DNA form, the CDR3 reads TGTGCCAGCAGCGAGGTGGTCGATACGCAGTATTTT.

The V and J genes are TRBV10-3 and TRBJ2-5; 9 bases match TRBD1. CDR3 length equals 16 residues. Germline trimming cut 6 bases from V and 7 bases from J; bases unmatched to any gene: 15. The germline V gene encodes CDR1 ENHRY and CDR2 SYGVKD. CDR3 in DNA: TGTGCCATCAGCGCGCAAACGGGACAGGGCGAAGGGACCCAGTACTTC. Its protein is CAISAQTGQGEGTQYF.

The genes are TRBV7-9 and TRBJ1-2; D is unresolved. The CDR3 is 13 residues long. CDR1 and CDR2 (germline): SEHNR, FQNEAQ (reference sequence). The V end lost 1 base, the J end lost 8 bases, and 11 bases lay between the germline ends. As DNA, the CDR3 is TGTGCCAGCAGCTTAGGTGGCCCGGGAGGCTACACCTTC. Amino acid sequence: CASSLGGPGGYTF. The variable domain in full, with the rest retrieved from reference TRBV7-9 and TRBJ1-2, is DTGVSQNPRHKITKRGQNVTFRCDPISEHNRLYWYRQTLGQGPEFLTYFQNEAQLEKSRLLSDRFSAERPKGSFSTLEIQRTEQGDSAMYLCASSLGGPGGYTFGSGTRLTVV.

The V gene is TRBV7-9, the J gene TRBJ2-7; tentative D call: TRBD1 (6 bases). The CDR3 totals 13 residues. Germline V lookup: CDR1 SEHNR, CDR2 FQNEAQ (reference sequence). Trimming cost V 4 bases and J 6 bases, with 13 bases left between them. The CDR3 DNA reads TGTGCCAGCAGCTCGGGACATCTTGGCGAGCAGTACTTC. It yields the protein CASSSGHLGEQYF.

This sequence joins TRBV7-2 and TRBJ1-2; TRBD1 matches 9 bases. CDR1 is SGHTA, CDR2 FQGNSA, per germline. V was pared by 5 bases and J by 8 bases, with 6 bases of the junction left unmatched. This CDR3 spans 13 amino acids. The CDR3 nucleotides read TGTGCCAGCAGCGTGGGGACAGGGCACGGCTACACCTTC. Its protein product is CASSVGTGHGYTF. Based on the CDR3 plus reference TRBV7-2 and TRBJ1-2, the full variable domain is GAGVSQSPSNKVTEKGKDVELRCDPISGHTALYWYRQSLGQGLEFLIYFQGNSAPDKSGLPSDRFSAERTGGSVSTLTIQRTQQEDSAVYLCASSVGTGHGYTFGSGTRLTVV.

The chain joins TRBV6-1 to TRBJ2-3; 7 bases align to TRBD1. CDR3 length: 14 amino acids. Looked up from germline, CDR1 is MNHNS and CDR2 is SASEGT. Trimming took 7 bases from V and 2 from J; bases not matched to a gene: 6. CDR3 amino acids: CASNQGQATDTQYF. CDR3 bases: TGTGCCAGCAACCAAGGACAGGCCACAGATACGCAGTATTTT.

V usage is TRBV5-1 and J usage is TRBJ1-2; TRBD1 matches 8 bases. V trimming: 4 bases; J trimming: 6 bases; junction bases outside the gene matches: 2. Germline V CDR1 and CDR2: SGHRS, YFSETQ. The CDR3 length is 12 residues. CDR3 amino acids: CASSPTGDGYTF. CDR3 in DNA: TGCGCCAGCAGCCCGACAGGGGATGGCTACACCTTC. Looking up the rest from reference TRBV5-1 and TRBJ1-2 gives the full variable domain: KAGVTQTPRYLIKTRGQQVTLSCSPISGHRSVSWYQQTPGQGLQFLFEYFSETQRNKGNFPGRFSGRQFSNSRSEMNVSTLELGDSALYLCASSPTGDGYTFGSGTRLTVV.

This clone was seen more than once but under ten times. The chain employs TRBV6-5 and TRBJ1-3; no definite D call. Looked up from germline, CDR1 is MNHEY and CDR2 is SVGAGI. CDR3 length: 15 amino acids. The V end was cut by 0 bases, the J end by 2 bases, with 8 bases between. The DNA for the CDR3 is TGTGCCAGCAGTTACTCGTATAGAACTGGAAACACCATATATTTT. Encoded protein: CASSYSYRTGNTIYF.

The rearrangement uses TRBV19 and TRBJ2-7; a weak D match, TRBD1 (6 bases). The CDR3 spans 16 residues. V was trimmed by 5 bases and J by 3 bases, leaving 20 bases between them. CDR1 is LNHDA and CDR2 is SQIVND in the germline V gene (reference sequence). In DNA, the CDR3 is TGTGCCAGTAGTTCCCAGGACAGTTCTTTCCTCTACGAGCAGTACTTC. This sequence encodes CASSSQDSSFLYEQYF.

The genes are TRBV6-5 and TRBJ2-6; 7 bases fit TRBD1. This CDR3 has 12 residues. Germline V gives CDR1 MNHEY, CDR2 SVGAGI. V was clipped by 2 bases and J by 13 bases; unmatched bases: 2. The CDR3 DNA follows: TGTGCCAGCAGTTACGGGGGACAGGTCCTGACTTTC. Protein product: CASSYGGQVLTF.

This clone was observed a few times. Other DNA sequences in this sample translate to the same CDR3. V is TRBV5-1 and J is TRBJ1-1, with TRBD1 as a possible D gene (5 bases). Germline CDR1 and CDR2: SGHRS and YFSETQ. The CDR3 totals 13 residues. V was cut by 3 bases and J by 1 base, with 7 bases left in between. The CDR3 loop reads CASSSTGNTEAFF. The DNA for the CDR3 is TGCGCCAGCAGCTCTACAGGGAACACTGAAGCTTTCTTT.

The CDR3 sequence: CATSRDNFGGTQYF. CDR3 DNA sequence: TGTGCCACCAGCAGAGACAATTTCGGGGGTACGCAGTATTTT. The chain uses TRBV15 and TRBJ2-3; possibly TRBD2 for D (6 bases). Trimming left V 0 bases short and J 8 bases short, with 12 bases between. From germline, CDR1 is LNHNV and CDR2 YYDKDF (reference sequence). The CDR3 totals 14 residues. The whole variable domain, remainder taken from reference TRBV15 and TRBJ2-3, is DAMVIQNPRYQVTQFGKPVTLSCSQTLNHNVMYWYQQKSSQAPKLLFHYYDKDFNNEADTPDNFQSRRPNTSFCFLDIRSPGLGDTAMYLCATSRDNFGGTQYFGPGTRLTVL.

This clone was observed a handful of times. The chain combines TRBV7-9 with TRBJ2-5; 11 nucleotides line up with TRBD2. V shed 6 bases, J shed 2 bases, and the junction held 5 bases outside the gene matches. CDR3 length: 15 amino acids. Germline lookup yields CDR1 SEHNR and CDR2 FQNEAQ (reference sequence). CDR3 sequence reads: CASSSTSGAQETQYF. The CDR3 nucleotides read TGTGCCAGCAGTTCGACTAGCGGGGCACAAGAGACCCAGTACTTC.

The rearrangement joins TRBV2 to TRBJ2-3; a possible D gene is TRBD2 (5 bases). The V end was cut by 1 base, the J end by 1 base, with 9 bases between. This CDR3 contains 15 residues. Germline V lookup: CDR1 SNHLY, CDR2 FYNNEI. This CDR3 is CASSEERYGTDTQYF. The CDR3 region has the DNA TGTGCCAGCAGTGAAGAGCGGTACGGCACAGATACGCAGTATTTT.

This clone has a handful of counts. The chain carries TRBV7-2 and TRBJ2-1, with 11 bases lining up with TRBD2. The J segment lost 7 bases and the V segment lost 4 bases, leaving 9 bases of the junction unmatched. CDR1 is SGHTA, CDR2 FQGNSA, per germline. There are 16 residues in the CDR3. The CDR3 nucleotides read TGTGCCAGCAGCTCGATAGCGGGGGGGCCTCTTAATGAGCAGTTCTTC. Residues: CASSSIAGGPLNEQFF.

The chain joins TRBV5-6 to TRBJ1-4; no clear D gene. CDR1 is SGHDT, CDR2 YYEEEE, per germline. The CDR3 is made up of 12 amino acids. V was pared by 4 bases and J by 7 bases, with 8 bases between. CDR3 in amino acids: CASSRGGEKLFF. CDR3 coding DNA: TGTGCCAGCAGCCGAGGAGGTGAAAAACTGTTTTTT.

V gene TRBV11-2 combines with J gene TRBJ2-1, with D maybe TRBD1 (5 bases). From germline, CDR1 is SGHAT and CDR2 FQNNGV. V shed 2 bases and J shed 9 bases, with 20 bases lying between them. CDR3 size: 16 residues. This CDR3 is CASSLSGRLGAGEQFF. DNA of the CDR3: TGTGCCAGCAGCTTATCGGGTCGTTTAGGGGCAGGTGAGCAGTTCTTC.

The V and J genes are TRBV6-5 and TRBJ1-1, with D uncertain. CDR3 size: 13 residues. The V gene's germline CDR1 is MNHEY and CDR2 SVGAGI. V dropped 5 bases and J dropped 3 bases, with 10 bases sitting between them. The CDR3, as DNA: TGTGCCAGCAGTCGACGGAGGGACACTGAAGCTTTCTTT. It codes for CASSRRRDTEAFF.

The gene calls are TRBV29-1 and TRBJ2-3; 10 bases map to TRBD2. The CDR3 totals 13 residues. Germline V gene lookup returns CDR1 SQVTM and CDR2 ANQGSEA. Germline trimming cut 5 bases from V and 4 bases from J; bases unmatched to any gene: 3. CDR3 bases: TGCAGCGTTCTTACTAGCGGGGCAGATACGCAGTATTTT. This codes for CSVLTSGADTQYF.

The rearrangement uses TRBV5-1 and TRBJ1-2; tentatively, D is TRBD1 (6 bases). This CDR3 has 16 residues. Trimming took off 0 bases at V and 7 bases at J, with 19 bases between the two ends. Germline CDR1 SGHRS, CDR2 YFSETQ. The CDR3 DNA is TGCGCCAGCAGCTTGGCCGCGTCAGGGGCAGGTGCTGGCTACACCTTC. Residues: CASSLAASGAGAGYTF. Looking up the rest from reference TRBV5-1 and TRBJ1-2 gives the full variable domain: KAGVTQTPRYLIKTRGQQVTLSCSPISGHRSVSWYQQTPGQGLQFLFEYFSETQRNKGNFPGRFSGRQFSNSRSEMNVSTLELGDSALYLCASSLAASGAGAGYTFGSGTRLTVV.